This entry features one T cell receptor beta chain sequence. This specimen comes from a study of naive and memory T cell subsets. J lost 5 bases, V lost 4 bases, and 13 bases had no gene match. CDR3 size: 16 residues. Germline V gene data show CDR1 as MNHNY and CDR2 as SVGAGI (reference sequence). Two oligonucleotides, mixed equimolar, formed the beta constant-region primer covering TRBC1 and TRBC2. Nested alpha and beta constant-region primers with the SP2 primer drove four PCR rounds on ligated cDNA. TCRdb fed the UMI-ligation and nested PCR reads into MiXCR, producing one record per CDR3 protein. The sample gives about 82,000 distinct CDR3 sequences, about 8.2% of which show up once; 0.95% to 1.5% is in the top ten.

The J gene is TRBJ2-7, the V gene TRBV6-6, with 8 bases matching TRBD2. The receptor was isolated from a human donor in good health. Sequencing input: naive CD8+ T cells from blood. CDR3 protein: CASSSKVAGPLHEQYF. The CDR3 bases are TGTGCCAGCAGTTCCAAAGTAGCGGGACCTTTGCACGAGCAGTACTTC.